This T cell receptor (beta chain) was documented in a study of T cells in Graves' hyperthyroidism and ophthalmopathy. The germline CDR1 and CDR2 sequences are SGHVS and FNYEAQ. This CDR3 comprises 14 residues. Trimming shortened V by 5 bases and J by 1 base, and 10 bases separated the two germline ends. Amplified TCR beta CDR3 regions derived from RNA transcripts. A set of HTBI primers served as the primers for a first-round RT-PCR of the TCR CDR3. TCRdb used MiXCR to reprocess the multiplex PCR reads, holding one entry per CDR3 protein. The repertoire holds some 490,000 distinct CDR3 sequences, with about 15% as singletons.

The source of this sequence is a woman in her 30s with Graves' ophthalmopathy. The sequenced sample was blood. The chain couples TRBV7-6 to TRBJ2-3; D is perhaps TRBD1 (6 bases). The CDR3 spells CASSRDTGTDTQYF. As DNA, the CDR3 is TGTGCCAGCAGCCGGGACACCGGCACAGATACGCAGTATTTT.